The sequence of this T cell receptor (beta chain) was determined in a study of spatial heterogeneity in lung cancer. This clonotype was seen a few times. MiXCR, run by TCRdb on the 5' RACE reads, gives a single entry per CDR3 protein. The table records about 94,000 distinct CDR3 sequences, approximately 19% of them present only once. Regarding time point: blood at routine non-recurrence follow-up after resection. CDR3 length equals 13 residues. Trimming left V 0 bases short and J 3 bases short, with 6 bases between. Germline V lookup: CDR1 MNHNY, CDR2 SVGAGI (reference sequence). The gene calls are TRBV6-6 and TRBJ2-7, with D perhaps matching TRBD2 (5 bases). The source was PBMCs, collected at follow-up. The source of this sequence is a male donor with early-stage non-small cell lung cancer. CDR3 in DNA: TGTGCCAGCAGTTACTCAGGGAGCTACGAGCAGTACGTC. Amino acid sequence: CASSYSGSYEQYV.